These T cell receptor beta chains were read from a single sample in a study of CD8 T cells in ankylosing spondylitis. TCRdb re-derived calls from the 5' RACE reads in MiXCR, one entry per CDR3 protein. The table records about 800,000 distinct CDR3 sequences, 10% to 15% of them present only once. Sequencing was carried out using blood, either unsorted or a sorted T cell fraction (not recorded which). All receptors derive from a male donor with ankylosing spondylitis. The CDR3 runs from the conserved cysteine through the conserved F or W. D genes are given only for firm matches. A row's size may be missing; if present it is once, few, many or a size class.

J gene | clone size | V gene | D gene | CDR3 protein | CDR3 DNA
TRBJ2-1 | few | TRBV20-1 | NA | CSARTPRGYDLEQFF | TGCAGTGCTAGAACGCCCCGGGGCTACGATTTAGAGCAGTTCTTC
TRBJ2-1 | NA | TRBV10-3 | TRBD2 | CAISETGRTPGPPHNEQFF | TGTGCCATCAGTGAGACCGGGAGGACGCCTGGCCCACCCCACAATGAGCAGTTCTTC
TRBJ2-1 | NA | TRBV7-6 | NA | CASSLSPATLHEQFF | TGTGCCAGCAGCTTATCGCCTGCGACCCTCCATGAGCAGTTCTTC
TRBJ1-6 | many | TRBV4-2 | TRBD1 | CASSLSRGRDNSPLHF | TGTGCCAGCAGCCTAAGCAGGGGGCGCGATAATTCACCCCTCCACTTT
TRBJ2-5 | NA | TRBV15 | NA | CATSRGVDQETQYF | TGTGCCACCAGCAGGGGAGTAGACCAAGAGACCCAGTACTTC
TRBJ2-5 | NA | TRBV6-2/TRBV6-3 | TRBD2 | CASRERGASQETQYF | TGTGCCAGCAGAGAGCGGGGGGCGAGCCAAGAGACCCAGTACTTC
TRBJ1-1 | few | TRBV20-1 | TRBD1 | CSAREWAQGDTEAFF | TGCAGTGCTAGAGAGTGGGCACAGGGGGACACTGAAGCTTTCTTT
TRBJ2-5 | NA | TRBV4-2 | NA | CASSLTRGTQYF | TGTGCCAGCAGCCTCACACGGGGGACCCAGTACTTC
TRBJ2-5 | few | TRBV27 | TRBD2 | CASSLAPGLGMETQYF | TGTGCCAGCAGTTTAGCACCGGGACTAGGCATGGAGACCCAGTACTTC
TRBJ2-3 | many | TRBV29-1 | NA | CSVELDRSPDTQYF | TGCAGCGTTGAGTTAGATCGGTCCCCAGATACGCAGTATTTT
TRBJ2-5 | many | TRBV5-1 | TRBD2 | CASSLVLAGGQETQYF | TGCGCCAGCAGCTTGGTGTTAGCGGGGGGGCAAGAGACCCAGTACTTC
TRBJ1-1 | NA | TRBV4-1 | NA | CASSQEWRTEAFF | TGCGCCAGCAGCCAAGAATGGAGGACTGAAGCTTTCTTT
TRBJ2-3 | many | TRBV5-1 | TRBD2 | CASSLGLAADTQYF | TGTGCCAGCAGTCTCGGACTAGCAGCAGATACGCAGTATTTT
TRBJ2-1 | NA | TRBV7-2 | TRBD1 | CASSSQGPPFGDEQFF | TGTGCCAGCAGCTCACAGGGGCCCCCTTTTGGCGATGAGCAGTTCTTC
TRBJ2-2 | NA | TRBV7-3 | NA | CASSSSPGGELFF | TGTGCCAGCAGCTCTAGCCCAGGCGGGGAGCTGTTTTTT
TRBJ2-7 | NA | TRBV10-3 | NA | CAISEGGSSSYEQYF | TGTGCCATCAGTGAGGGGGGCAGCAGCTCCTACGAGCAGTACTTC
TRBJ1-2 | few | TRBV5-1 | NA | CASSPGPAVGGYTF | TGCGCCAGCAGCCCGGGACCGGCGGTTGGAGGCTACACCTTC
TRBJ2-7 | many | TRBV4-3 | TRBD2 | CASSQEVTGGSYEQYF | TGCGCCAGCAGCCAAGAGGTAACGGGGGGCTCCTACGAGCAGTACTTC
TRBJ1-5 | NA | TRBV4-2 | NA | CASSPDGAGTNQPQHF | TGTGCCAGCAGCCCGGACGGGGCAGGAACTAATCAGCCCCAGCATTTT
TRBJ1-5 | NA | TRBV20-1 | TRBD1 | CSARASGGPNQPQHF | TGCAGTGCTAGAGCGTCAGGGGGCCCCAATCAGCCCCAGCATTTT
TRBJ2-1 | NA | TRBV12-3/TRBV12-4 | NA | CASSLWGSRAQEQFF | TGTGCCAGCAGTTTATGGGGGAGCCGAGCCCAGGAGCAGTTCTTC
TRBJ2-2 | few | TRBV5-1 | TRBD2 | CASSLALAGHVTGELFF | TGCGCCAGCAGCTTGGCACTAGCGGGGCATGTGACCGGGGAGCTGTTTTTT
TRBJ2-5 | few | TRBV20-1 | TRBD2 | CSARAGLAGETQYF | TGCAGTGCTAGAGCTGGGCTAGCGGGAGAGACCCAGTACTTC
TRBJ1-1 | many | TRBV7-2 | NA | CASSWGVTEAFF | TGTGCCAGCAGCTGGGGGGTCACTGAAGCTTTCTTT
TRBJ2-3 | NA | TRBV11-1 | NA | CASSLGLWVRAGGTDTQYF | TGTGCCAGCAGCTTAGGATTGTGGGTTAGGGCTGGGGGCACAGATACGCAGTATTTT
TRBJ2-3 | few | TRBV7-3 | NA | CASSAGAGALYF | TGTGCCAGCAGCGCCGGCGCAGGGGCTCTGTATTTT